A selection of T cell receptor beta chains follows, all from one sample in a study of CD4 T cells in relation to SARS-CoV-2 and coronaviruses. No cognate antigen is known for these TCRs. The protocol was immunoSEQ multiplex PCR, while the TCRdb copy is restricted to in-frame clones and leaves out a portion. The sample consists of around 20,000 clones, approximately 68% of them appearing once. The sequenced material came from CD4+ T cells from PBMCs, cultured in vitro. These receptors originate from a human donor in good health. The CDR3 runs from the conserved cysteine through the conserved F or W. Fields, in order: clone size, D gene, J gene, V gene, CDR3 length, CDR3 protein, CDR3 DNA. A D gene is named only where the DNA matches it firmly. Not every row has a clone size; where given, it reads once, few, many or a size class.

-,TRBD1,TRBJ1-4,TRBV18,15,CASSRAGGTNEKLFF,TGTGCCAGCTCACGCGCAGGGGGCACTAATGAAAAACTGTTTTTT
-,-,TRBJ2-2,TRBV3-1/TRBV3-2,14,CASSQAGFGGELFF,TGTGCCAGCAGCCAAGCAGGGTTCGGCGGGGAGCTGTTTTTT
-,-,TRBJ2-1,TRBV5-1,16,CASSFADNLGNNEQFF,TGCGCCAGCAGCTTTGCGGACAACCTTGGGAACAATGAGCAGTTCTTC
-,-,TRBJ1-1,TRBV19,13,CASRYGEATEAFF,TGTGCCAGTAGATACGGGGAGGCCACTGAAGCTTTCTTT
few,-,TRBJ1-2,TRBV25-1,10,CASSPHGYTF,TGTGCCAGCAGCCCCCATGGCTACACCTTC
once,TRBD2,TRBJ2-7,TRBV19,17,CARKPSAGGGRSYEQYF,TGTGCCAGAAAACCCTCAGCGGGGGGCGGCCGCTCCTACGAGCAGTACTTC
-,-,TRBJ1-1,TRBV11-3,15,CASSPGGQMNTEAFF,TGTGCCAGCAGCCCAGGCGGACAGATGAACACTGAAGCTTTCTTT
few,-,TRBJ1-6,TRBV6-2/TRBV6-3,15,CASSYRDALNSPLHF,TGTGCCAGCAGTTACCGGGACGCTCTAAATTCACCCCTCCACTTT
-,-,TRBJ2-1,TRBV6-2/TRBV6-3,16,CASSYGGAAGLDEQFF,TGTGCCAGCAGTTACGGGGGGGCGGCGGGGTTGGATGAGCAGTTCTTC
-,TRBD2,TRBJ2-3,TRBV27,19,CASSSPRPQRGEITDTQYF,TGTGCCAGCAGTTCTCCCCGACCTCAGCGGGGCGAAATCACAGATACGCAGTATTTT
-,-,TRBJ1-1,TRBV14,15,CASSPRLDRNTEAFF,TGTGCCAGCAGCCCTAGGCTAGACAGAAACACTGAAGCTTTCTTT
-,-,TRBJ1-6,TRBV6-5,14,CASSYRGANSPLHF,TGTGCCAGCAGTTATAGGGGGGCTAATTCACCCCTCCACTTT
few,-,TRBJ1-4,TRBV19,12,CASSPEYGKLFF,TGTGCCAGTAGTCCCGAGTATGGAAAACTGTTTTTT
medium-sized,TRBD2,TRBJ2-7,TRBV7-8,14,CATGGREGQREQYF,TGTGCGACCGGGGGGCGGGAGGGGCAGAGGGAGCAGTACTTC
few,-,TRBJ1-5,TRBV6-1,13,CASSELGNQPQHF,TGTGCCAGCAGTGAATTAGGGAATCAGCCCCAGCATTTT
-,-,TRBJ2-1,TRBV5-1,14,CASSLLGAYNEQFF,TGCGCCAGCAGCTTACTGGGCGCTTACAATGAGCAGTTCTTC
-,TRBD1,TRBJ1-1,TRBV5-4,15,CASSSPRDRGTEAFF,TGTGCCAGCAGCTCCCCCCGGGACAGGGGAACTGAAGCTTTCTTT
-,-,TRBJ1-1,TRBV25-1,14,CASSESGRVTEAFF,TGTGCCAGCAGTGAATCCGGCAGGGTCACTGAAGCTTTCTTT
few,-,TRBJ2-2,TRBV28,14,CASSLGQYTGELFF,TGTGCCAGCAGTTTGGGCCAGTACACCGGGGAGCTGTTTTTT
-,-,TRBJ1-1,TRBV9,13,CASSPQLGTEAFF,TGTGCCAGCAGCCCCCAGCTTGGGACTGAAGCTTTCTTT
few,-,TRBJ2-3,TRBV4-1,13,CASSHPSGDTQYF,TGCGCCAGCAGCCATCCGTCAGGGGATACGCAGTATTTT
-,-,TRBJ1-5,TRBV4-2,15,CASSQDLRGGQPQHF,TGTGCCAGCAGCCAAGATCTCAGGGGTGGTCAGCCCCAGCATTTT
few,-,TRBJ2-1,TRBV7-9,15,CASSLARFGYNEQFF,TGTGCCAGCAGCTTAGCAAGGTTCGGGTACAATGAGCAGTTCTTC
-,-,TRBJ2-5,TRBV4-2,13,CASSHFKSGTQYF,TGTGCCAGCAGCCATTTCAAATCGGGGACCCAGTACTTC
-,TRBD2,TRBJ2-7,TRBV18,16,CASSPPQLAASYEQYF,TGTGCCAGCTCACCACCCCAGCTAGCGGCTTCCTACGAGCAGTACTTC
-,-,TRBJ1-2,TRBV7-9,15,CASSLTSGSQSGYTF,TGTGCCAGCAGCTTAACTTCGGGATCCCAGTCGGGCTACACCTTC
-,TRBD1,TRBJ2-1,TRBV12-3/TRBV12-4,13,CASSRGTGSEQFF,TGTGCCAGCAGCAGGGGGACCGGCAGTGAGCAGTTCTTC
-,TRBD2,TRBJ2-1,TRBV9,15,CASSGAGGKYNEQFF,TGTGCCAGCAGCGGAGCGGGAGGAAAGTACAATGAGCAGTTCTTC
large,TRBD1,TRBJ2-3,TRBV29-1,13,CSVSTGGTDTQYF,TGCAGCGTATCGACAGGGGGCACAGATACGCAGTATTTT
few,TRBD2,TRBJ2-1,TRBV7-2,15,CASSLFLAGSNEQFF,TGTGCCAGCAGCTTGTTTCTAGCGGGATCCAATGAGCAGTTCTTC
-,-,TRBJ1-4,TRBV4-1,15,CASSRGAVSYEKLFF,TGCGCCAGCAGCCGGGGGGCCGTATCCTATGAAAAACTGTTTTTT
few,-,TRBJ1-5,TRBV10-3,14,CAISDTLSNQPQHF,TGTGCCATCAGCGACACACTTAGCAATCAGCCCCAGCATTTT
-,TRBD1,TRBJ2-5,TRBV5-1,15,CASSLRTGGQETQYF,TGCGCCAGCAGCCTCCGGACAGGGGGCCAAGAGACCCAGTACTTC
-,TRBD1,TRBJ2-7,TRBV27,14,CASSSLTGGDEQYF,TGTGCCAGCAGCTCCCTTACAGGGGGAGACGAGCAGTACTTC
-,TRBD2,TRBJ2-7,TRBV7-2,19,CASSPQARLAGILSYEQYF,TGTGCCAGCAGCCCCCAAGCAAGACTAGCGGGGATCCTCTCCTACGAGCAGTACTTC
-,-,TRBJ1-4,TRBV30,13,CAWSMGGNEKLFF,TGTGCCTGGAGTATGGGGGGGAATGAAAAACTGTTTTTT
-,-,TRBJ2-7,TRBV25-1,12,CASSGGLLEQYF,TGTGCCAGCAGTGGAGGACTGCTCGAGCAGTACTTC
few,TRBD1,TRBJ1-6,TRBV10-3,14,CAINTGQGTSPLHF,TGTGCCATCAATACGGGACAGGGCACTTCACCCCTCCACTTT
-,TRBD1,TRBJ2-3,TRBV6-5,13,CASSTGVSDTQYF,TGTGCCAGCAGCACAGGGGTTTCAGATACGCAGTATTTT
few,-,TRBJ1-6,TRBV7-3,14,CASSLGQPNSPLHF,TGTGCCAGCAGCTTGGGGCAGCCAAATTCACCCCTCCACTTT
-,-,TRBJ1-2,TRBV12-3/TRBV12-4,13,CASSFTGLYGYTF,TGTGCCAGCAGTTTTACAGGGCTCTATGGCTACACCTTC
few,TRBD2,TRBJ2-1,TRBV27,16,CASSRGEGPPYNEQFF,TGTGCCAGCAGTCGGGGGGAGGGCCCTCCCTACAATGAGCAGTTCTTC
-,-,TRBJ1-6,TRBV10-3,14,CAISMGQGSSPLHF,TGTGCCATCTCGATGGGGCAGGGGAGTTCACCCCTCCACTTT
-,-,TRBJ2-3,TRBV2,14,CASRGFGETDTQYF,TGTGCCAGCAGGGGGTTCGGGGAAACAGATACGCAGTATTTT